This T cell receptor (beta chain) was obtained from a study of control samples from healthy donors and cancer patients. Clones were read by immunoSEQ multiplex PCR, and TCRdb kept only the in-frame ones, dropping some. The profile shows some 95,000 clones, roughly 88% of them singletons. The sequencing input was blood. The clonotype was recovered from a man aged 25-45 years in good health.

The CDR3 bases are TGTGCCAGCAGCTTAGGGGCTAATGAAAAACTGTTTTTT. Protein sequence: CASSLGANEKLFF. This chain joins TRBV7-2 and TRBJ1-4; D unclear. Trimming stripped 1 base from V and 3 bases from J, with 3 bases between. Germline CDR1 reads SGHTA; CDR2 reads FQGNSA. This CDR3 contains 13 residues. The complete variable domain, with remaining parts taken from reference TRBV7-2 and TRBJ1-4, reads GAGVSQSPSNKVTEKGKDVELRCDPISGHTALYWYRQSLGQGLEFLIYFQGNSAPDKSGLPSDRFSAERTGGSVSTLTIQRTQQEDSAVYLCASSLGANEKLFFGSGTQLSVL.